This is a list of T cell receptor beta chains from one sample in a study of blood T cell repertoires in COVID-19. Clones were sequenced by immunoSEQ multiplex PCR, and TCRdb holds only the in-frame ones, with some missing. The sample records some 170,000 clones, roughly 87% being singletons. Specimen: peripheral blood. The receptors shown here come from a woman in her sixties or seventies with acute or convalescent COVID-19. Each CDR3 is given with its conserved first and last residue. The order of the fields is D gene, clone size, J gene, CDR3 length, V gene, CDR3 DNA, CDR3 protein. The D gene is left open where the match is weak. The size entry is marked missing in some rows and otherwise reads once, few, many or a size class.

D: NA
size: few
J: TRBJ2-1
length: 15
V: TRBV9
DNA: TGTGCCAGCAGCGTAGACTTAACCTCCTACAATGAGCAGTTCTTC
CDR3: CASSVDLTSYNEQFF

D: NA
size: NA
J: TRBJ2-3
length: 14
V: TRBV25-1
DNA: TGTGCCAGCAGTGAGGGTCGGGTCACAGATACGCAGTATTTT
CDR3: CASSEGRVTDTQYF

D: TRBD1
size: few
J: TRBJ2-1
length: 15
V: TRBV12-5
DNA: TGTGCTAGTGGGGAAGGGACAGGGGGATACAATGAGCAGTTCTTC
CDR3: CASGEGTGGYNEQFF

D: NA
size: NA
J: TRBJ1-1
length: 14
V: TRBV25-1
DNA: TGTGCCAGCAGCTCTAGGGGGGGGCCCACTGAAGCTTTCTTT
CDR3: CASSSRGGPTEAFF

D: TRBD2
size: once
J: TRBJ2-1
length: 15
V: TRBV20-1
DNA: TGCAGTGCTAGTCCGACTAGCGTCTCCTACAATGAGCAGTTCTTC
CDR3: CSASPTSVSYNEQFF

D: NA
size: NA
J: TRBJ2-3
length: 15
V: TRBV2
DNA: TGTGCCAGCAGCCCGACAGGAAGCAACGCAGATACGCAGTATTTT
CDR3: CASSPTGSNADTQYF

D: TRBD2
size: once
J: TRBJ2-1
length: 15
V: TRBV6-2/TRBV6-3
DNA: TGTGCCAGCAGCGGCACTAGCGGGAACTACAATGAGCAGTTCTTC
CDR3: CASSGTSGNYNEQFF

D: TRBD1
size: NA
J: TRBJ1-2
length: 15
V: TRBV3-1/TRBV3-2
DNA: TGTGCCAGCAGCCAAGCGTGGGACAGCTACTATGGCTACACCTTC
CDR3: CASSQAWDSYYGYTF

D: TRBD1
size: NA
J: TRBJ1-2
length: 16
V: TRBV27
DNA: TGTGCCAGCAGTTCGTGGACAGGGGCCTTTAACTATGGCTACACCTTC
CDR3: CASSSWTGAFNYGYTF

D: TRBD2
size: NA
J: TRBJ2-1
length: 16
V: TRBV5-1
DNA: TGCGCCAGCAGCCAGGGCTGGACTAGCGGTTACAATGAGCAGTTCTTC
CDR3: CASSQGWTSGYNEQFF

D: NA
size: NA
J: TRBJ2-7
length: 14
V: TRBV28
DNA: TGTGCCAGCAGTTTTGCGGGGCCTCCCTACGAGCAGTACTTC
CDR3: CASSFAGPPYEQYF

D: NA
size: NA
J: TRBJ2-6
length: 16
V: TRBV6-2/TRBV6-3
DNA: TGTGCCAGCAGCCCTCAGGGTTTGGCTGGGGCCAACGTCCTGACTTTC
CDR3: CASSPQGLAGANVLTF

D: NA
size: once
J: TRBJ2-3
length: 14
V: TRBV5-1
DNA: TGCGCCAGCAGCTTGGCGGTTAGCACAGATACGCAGTATTTT
CDR3: CASSLAVSTDTQYF

D: NA
size: NA
J: TRBJ1-1
length: 13
V: TRBV27
DNA: TGTGCCAGCAGTTTAGGTAGGGGCACTGAAGCTTTCTTT
CDR3: CASSLGRGTEAFF

D: NA
size: NA
J: TRBJ1-3
length: 15
V: TRBV27
DNA: TGTGCCAGCAGTCCAACAGGGTACTCTGGAAACACCATATATTTT
CDR3: CASSPTGYSGNTIYF

D: TRBD2
size: NA
J: TRBJ2-1
length: 16
V: TRBV9
DNA: TGTGCCAGCAGCGTACCGTTAGCGGGAGGGCCGGATGAGCAGTTCTTC
CDR3: CASSVPLAGGPDEQFF

D: TRBD2
size: NA
J: TRBJ2-1
length: 15
V: TRBV5-1
DNA: TGCGCCAGCAGTCTGATAGCGGGAGGGCCGGGTGAGCAGTTCTTC
CDR3: CASSLIAGGPGEQFF

D: TRBD1
size: NA
J: TRBJ1-2
length: 16
V: TRBV4-3
DNA: TGCGCCAGCAGCCATTCCGGACAGGCGACTAACTATGGCTACACCTTC
CDR3: CASSHSGQATNYGYTF

D: NA
size: NA
J: TRBJ1-1
length: 13
V: TRBV6-5
DNA: TGTGCCAGCAGCACAAAGACAGTCACTGAAGCTTTCTTT
CDR3: CASSTKTVTEAFF

D: NA
size: NA
J: TRBJ2-1
length: 18
V: TRBV27
DNA: TGTGCCAGCAGTTTATCTTCCCCCGACGGGAGGGGGCGGAATGAGCAGTTCTTC
CDR3: CASSLSSPDGRGRNEQFF

D: NA
size: NA
J: TRBJ2-3
length: 13
V: TRBV2
DNA: TGTGCCAGCAGTGACACCCGCCGAGGTACGCAGTATTTT
CDR3: CASSDTRRGTQYF

D: NA
size: few
J: TRBJ2-3
length: 16
V: TRBV5-8
DNA: TGTGCCAGCAGCTCGCAACCTTGGTTGTCCGGGAATACGCAGTATTTT
CDR3: CASSSQPWLSGNTQYF

D: TRBD1
size: NA
J: TRBJ2-3
length: 12
V: TRBV25-1
DNA: TGTGCCAGCAGCGGCGGGACAGGACGACAGTATTTT
CDR3: CASSGGTGRQYF

D: TRBD1
size: NA
J: TRBJ2-7
length: 18
V: TRBV12-5
DNA: TGTGCTAGTGTCCTAGCCGCCCGAACTACAGGGGGTACATACGAGCAGTACTTC
CDR3: CASVLAARTTGGTYEQYF

D: NA
size: NA
J: TRBJ2-1
length: 15
V: TRBV4-3
DNA: TGCGCCAGCAGCCTAGACTACCTCCCCTACAATGAGCAGTTCTTC
CDR3: CASSLDYLPYNEQFF

D: TRBD2
size: once
J: TRBJ2-1
length: 15
V: TRBV27
DNA: TGTGCCAGCAGTCCGATCGGGACTAGCTGGAATGAGCAGTTCTTC
CDR3: CASSPIGTSWNEQFF

D: NA
size: NA
J: TRBJ2-3
length: 15
V: TRBV6-4
DNA: TGTGCCAGCAGTCGGGGACGCGCCGGGGGAGATACGCAGTATTTT
CDR3: CASSRGRAGGDTQYF

D: TRBD2
size: NA
J: TRBJ2-5
length: 16
V: TRBV15
DNA: TGTGCCACCAGCAGAGGGGTAGCGGGAGGGACGGAGACCCAGTACTTC
CDR3: CATSRGVAGGTETQYF

D: NA
size: NA
J: TRBJ1-5
length: 12
V: TRBV30
DNA: TGTGCCTGGGGCGGACACAATCAGCCCCAGCATTTT
CDR3: CAWGGHNQPQHF

D: TRBD2
size: NA
J: TRBJ2-3
length: 15
V: TRBV11-1
DNA: TGTGCCAGCAGCTTTCATAGCGGGGGAACAGATACGCAGTATTTT
CDR3: CASSFHSGGTDTQYF

D: NA
size: NA
J: TRBJ1-4
length: 16
V: TRBV18
DNA: TGTGCCAGCTCATCCATCCCGGGGTCAGGAAATGAAAAACTGTTTTTT
CDR3: CASSSIPGSGNEKLFF

D: TRBD1
size: once
J: TRBJ1-6
length: 15
V: TRBV25-1
DNA: TGTGCCAGCAGTGAATCCGGGACAGGGGATTCACCCCTCCACTTT
CDR3: CASSESGTGDSPLHF

D: TRBD1
size: NA
J: TRBJ2-5
length: 15
V: TRBV7-9
DNA: TGTGCCAGCAGCAGCGGACAGGTTAGCAAAGAGACCCAGTACTTC
CDR3: CASSSGQVSKETQYF

D: TRBD2
size: few
J: TRBJ2-2
length: 18
V: TRBV28
DNA: TGTGCCAGCAGTTTATACGGGTCAGCGGGAGTGGTCACCGGGGAGCTGTTTTTT
CDR3: CASSLYGSAGVVTGELFF

D: TRBD1
size: once
J: TRBJ2-7
length: 18
V: TRBV5-1
DNA: TGCGCCAGCAGCATCCGGGACAGGGGGCCAAATCCCCCTAGGGGGCAGTACTTC
CDR3: CASSIRDRGPNPPRGQYF

D: NA
size: NA
J: TRBJ2-3
length: 11
V: TRBV5-1
DNA: TGCGCCAGCAGTCGAGAAGATACGCAGTATTTT
CDR3: CASSREDTQYF

D: NA
size: few
J: TRBJ1-1
length: 15
V: TRBV14
DNA: TGTGCCAGCAGCCGCTCGACAGGTAGGGACACTGAAGCTTTCTTT
CDR3: CASSRSTGRDTEAFF

D: TRBD2
size: NA
J: TRBJ2-1
length: 15
V: TRBV4-3
DNA: TGCGCCAGCAGCCAGTCTAGCGGGAGTGGCAATGAGCAGTTCTTC
CDR3: CASSQSSGSGNEQFF

D: NA
size: NA
J: TRBJ1-5
length: 18
V: TRBV4-1
DNA: TGCGCCAGCAGCCAAGAGAGGGGAGGTAGGGTCCAAAATCAGCCCCAGCATTTT
CDR3: CASSQERGGRVQNQPQHF

D: NA
size: NA
J: TRBJ2-1
length: 12
V: TRBV12-3/TRBV12-4
DNA: TGTGCCAGCAGCGTGGGGGCGGGTGAGCAGTTCTTC
CDR3: CASSVGAGEQFF

D: TRBD1
size: few
J: TRBJ1-6
length: 16
V: TRBV4-2
DNA: TGTGCCAGCAGCCAAGGGGTACAGGGGGAGAATTCACCCCTCCACTTT
CDR3: CASSQGVQGENSPLHF

D: TRBD1
size: NA
J: TRBJ1-4
length: 16
V: TRBV7-9
DNA: TGTGCCAGCAGCTTAGATCGGACAGGCGCTAATGAAAAACTGTTTTTT
CDR3: CASSLDRTGANEKLFF

D: NA
size: NA
J: TRBJ2-7
length: 12
V: TRBV30
DNA: TGTGCCTGGATCCCCGGAGGAGGTTCGGTCTACTTC
CDR3: CAWIPGGGSVYF

D: TRBD2
size: few
J: TRBJ2-7
length: 13
V: TRBV5-6
DNA: TGTGCCAGCGGCGGGAGGCTTTCCTACGAGCAGTACTTC
CDR3: CASGGRLSYEQYF

D: TRBD1
size: NA
J: TRBJ2-2
length: 16
V: TRBV14
DNA: TGTGCCAGCAGCCCATTAAGGGACAGGAACACCGGGGAGCTGTTTTTT
CDR3: CASSPLRDRNTGELFF

D: NA
size: NA
J: TRBJ1-5
length: 13
V: TRBV19
DNA: TGTGCCAGTAGTGTTGACAGGACGGAGCCCCAGCATTTT
CDR3: CASSVDRTEPQHF

D: TRBD1
size: NA
J: TRBJ2-1
length: 15
V: TRBV5-4
DNA: TGTGCCAGCAGCTTGGAGACAGGGGCCGAGAATGAGCAGTTCTTC
CDR3: CASSLETGAENEQFF

D: NA
size: NA
J: TRBJ2-5
length: 17
V: TRBV9
DNA: TGTGCCAGCAGCGTAGACTCGAACCCCGGGACTCAAGAGACCCAGTACTTC
CDR3: CASSVDSNPGTQETQYF

D: NA
size: NA
J: TRBJ1-1
length: 15
V: TRBV18
DNA: TGTGCCAGCTCACCGGGAGCGTCTATTACTTTCGGAGCTTTCTTT
CDR3: CASSPGASITFGAFF

D: NA
size: once
J: TRBJ1-6
length: 15
V: TRBV5-1
DNA: TGCGCCAGCAGCCTAACCGGGACACGCGATTCACCCCTCCACTTT
CDR3: CASSLTGTRDSPLHF

D: TRBD1
size: NA
J: TRBJ1-5
length: 15
V: TRBV10-3
DNA: TGTGCCATCAGTGAGTCGAGCAGGGGGGATCAGCCCCAGCATTTT
CDR3: CAISESSRGDQPQHF